What follows are 2 T cell receptor beta chains derived from one specimen sequenced in a study of vaccination and CD4 T cells after COVID-19. The Oncomine TCR Beta short-read assay generated sequence data from the DNA of cultured CD4+ T cells. TCRdb re-derived calls from the PCR reads in MiXCR, one entry per CDR3 protein. The table records 20,000 to 25,000 distinct CDR3 sequences, 35% to 40% of them present only once. Treatment defined: roughly nine-day PBMC culture with coronavirus spike peptide pools or control peptides (ViraFEST assay). Their cognate antigens are unknown. The specimen was CD4+ T cells from blood, cultured in vitro, collected before SARS-CoV-2 vaccination. These receptors all stem from a human donor who had recovered from COVID-19.

The chain uses TRBV11-1 and TRBJ2-7; 13 bases align to TRBD2. The CDR3 is 18 residues long. Germline V lookup: CDR1 SGHAT, CDR2 FQDESV (reference sequence). V lost 5 bases to trimming and J lost 0 bases; unmatched junction nucleotides: 10. The CDR3 DNA is TGTGCCAGCAGCAGGTGGGGACTAGCGGGACCCGACTCCTACGAGCAGTACTTC. It specifies CASSRWGLAGPDSYEQYF.

The table lists this clonotype with a few counts. This chain links TRBV12-1 with TRBJ2-5; the table calls TRBD2, which could not be checked here. TRBV12-1 is a pseudogene locus. The CDR3 is made up of 17 amino acids. DNA of the CDR3: TGTGCCAGCAGCTTTGTGCGTCCTAGCGGGGGGTCAGAGACCCAGTACTTC. This codes for CASSFVRPSGGSETQYF.